One and the same sample provided the 2 T cell receptor beta chains below, sequenced in a study of regulatory T cells in long-lasting Graves disease (dated by TCRdb to about 2021). The sample's time point label, in plain terms: newly diagnosed GD, antithyroid drugs for less than 3 months. RNA was extracted from PBMCs in TRIzol for both TCR sequencing and RNA sequencing. The method was multiplex PCR. These reads were obtained on an Illumina HiSeq 4000. CDR3 regions were amplified by Arm-PCR with iRepertoire HTBI primers to construct TCR beta libraries. TCRdb's own reprocessing of the public reads used fastp at Q25 and MiXCR and kept productive beta chains. Entries that share a CDR3 protein sequence are merged under the most common genes and DNA. This sample holds about 540,000 distinct CDR3 sequences; approximately 13% were observed only once. The ten largest account for roughly a tenth of the sample.

This same sample was also taken into another study, of T cells in Graves' hyperthyroidism and ophthalmopathy.

Sequencing used peripheral blood mononuclear cells (PBMCs), obtained at new diagnosis, from a patient treated with antithyroid drugs. Receptor source: a man aged 25 to 40 with Graves disease. Donor details come from another sample of the same person, matched by shared clones.

This sequence joins TRBV6-2 or TRBV6-3 and TRBJ2-1, with TRBD2 matching 12 bases. The CDR3 length is 15 residues. Germline V CDR1 and CDR2: MNHEY, SVGEGT. V lost 5 bases and J lost 7; bases outside the gene matches: 6. For the CDR3, the DNA is TGTGCCAGCAGTGCTCTAGCGGGAGGGGCGAATGAGCAGTTCTTC. The encoded protein is CASSALAGGANEQFF.

This clonotype has ten or more counts. The chain joins TRBV7-3 to TRBJ2-2; D ambiguous. Trimming shortened V by 3 bases and J by 6 bases, and 2 bases separated the two germline ends. The CDR3 extends over 11 amino acids. Germline CDR1 is SGHTA and CDR2 is FQGTGA. The CDR3 region is CASSFAGELFF. The CDR3 nucleotides read TGTGCCAGCAGCTTCGCCGGGGAGCTGTTTTTT.